Here is one T cell receptor (beta chain) with its context. Its binding antigen is unknown. No base quality values were provided; no much bigger clone lies one nucleotide off. Healthy HIV-negative adults with no recently reported acute infections or vaccinations were included as donors. Every donor was a Caucasian adult living in Nashville, Tennessee, USA. Magnetic negative selection was used to enrich CD4+ T cells, after which naive cells were positively selected on CD45RA and the negative fraction became the memory subset. Blood was obtained by leukapheresis, after which PBMCs were separated by Ficoll-Histopaque density gradient centrifugation and cryopreserved in liquid nitrogen vapor phase. Analytical flow cytometry was used to check the purity and quantity of each magnetically sorted T cell population. Each sorted fraction had its genomic DNA isolated and then quantified by UV absorbance on a Nanodrop 2000c.

The germline V and J ends show losses of 3 bases and 8 bases respectively, and no gene match explains 4 bases of the junction. The CDR3, cysteine through phenylalanine, is 13 amino acids long. Only the CDR3 part of the read is kept: 39 bases, read in frame from the first base. CDR1 and CDR2 (KGHSH, LQKENI) derive from the germline V gene. Using the deep immunoSEQ assay, TCR CDR3 regions were amplified from genomic DNA by multiplex PCR. Genomic DNA extracted from each cell subset was distributed evenly over all wells of several immunoSEQ 96-well plates, and each plate served as one replicate. Each replicate PCR for sorted subsets received 150 to 250 ng genomic DNA, equal to 28,000 or so T cell genomes. The purified libraries were quantified using a Qubit 3.0 fluorometer, sized with a Bioanalyzer 2100, and then quantified again using the KAPA Library Quantification kit. Every immunoSEQ 96-well plate was sequenced on a separate single-read 150-cycle Illumina NextSeq 550 flow cell. The authors' analysis ran thus. Because the immunoSEQ output included only junctional sequences and no quality scores, the filtering could not be the same as the filtering used for full-length reads. Sequences were annotated with PyIR, a Python wrapper for IgBLAST v1.9, using IMGT germline references to assign V/J genes and CDR3. Reads were removed for weak V/J assignments (E-value above 1e-6), missing CDR3, stop codons, out-of-frame junctions, or ambiguous translated residues. V3J clonotypes were defined by identical inferred V gene, J gene, and CDR3 amino acid sequence. The percentage overlap between two repertoires was calculated by dividing the number of shared unique clonotypes by the size of the smaller repertoire. Repertoire richness was assessed with RTK rarefaction, the Chao1 estimator, and Recon v2.1 estimates of unobserved clonotypes. Generation probabilities for all TCRbeta clonotypes obtained by the gDNA method from a handful of donors were computed using OLGA. The table was pulled from immuneACCESS by TCRdb, which kept in-frame rearrangements only. Such tables lose some clones; where checked, under half of the loss comes from unresolved V genes, and the rest has no known cause. The V and J calls and the clone size are those of that table, but D and trimming were determined from the DNA. In all, the sample holds about 980,000 clones, and around three quarters of those were seen once. The ten largest clones take up around 1.4% of the sample.

The entry originates in a study of shared clonotypes between healthy human individuals (dated by TCRdb to about 2020). With regard to the full study: The cohort comprised two women and a few men aged 18 to 49 years. For each donor, three plates each were used for CD4 naive and CD4 memory, two plates were used for CD8 naive, and one plate was used for CD8 memory. To estimate repertoire size and how much clonotype sharing occurs between individuals, the study deeply sequenced the blood TCR repertoires of roughly 5 healthy adults. To increase sequencing depth and limit assay-specific biases, TCR repertoire library preparation and sequencing were carried out by different laboratories using diverse techniques. Between about 0.85 and 9.5 billion PBMCs per donor were obtained by leukapheresis. Overall study results and their limits: Sampling was limited to blood, and TCR repertoires in tissue likely differ from TCR repertoires in blood. Because the study included only a small number of donors, the genetic and exposure-history diversity represented was limited. Pairwise subsampling indicated that sequencing depth was expected to affect the degree of clonotype sharing among donors. Clonotypes shared by all four sorted-subset donors showed higher generation probabilities than non-shared clonotypes. Estimated clonotype richness was generally larger for naive than for memory subsets. Sharing across a few donors was observed for around 5% of naive CD4, about 4% of naive CD8, over 2% of memory CD4, and around 0.4% of memory CD8 clonotypes. Incomplete sequencing was indicated by rarefaction of sorted-subset datasets, despite the large sequencing depth.

The clonotype comes from a young man in good health. This receptor chain uses TRBV18 and TRBJ1-5; 7 central nucleotides agree with TRBD1. The specimen was memory CD4+ T cells sorted from blood. Per the publication, the cell subset or site label means: CD45RA-negative fraction. The bases are TGTGCCAGCTCACCGCCCCAGGGGGAGCCCCAGCATTTT. This translates into CASSPPQGEPQHF.